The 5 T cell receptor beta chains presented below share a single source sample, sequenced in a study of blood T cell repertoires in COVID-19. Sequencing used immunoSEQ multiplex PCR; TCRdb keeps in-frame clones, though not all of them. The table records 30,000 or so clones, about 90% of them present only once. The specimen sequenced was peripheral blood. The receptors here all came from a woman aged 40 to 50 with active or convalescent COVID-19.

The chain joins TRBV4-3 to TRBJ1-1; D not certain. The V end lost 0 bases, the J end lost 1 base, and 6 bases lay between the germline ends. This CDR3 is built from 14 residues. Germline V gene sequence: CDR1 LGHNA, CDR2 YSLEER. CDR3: CASSQDSGNTEAFF. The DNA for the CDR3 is TGCGCCAGCAGCCAAGATTCGGGGAACACTGAAGCTTTCTTT.

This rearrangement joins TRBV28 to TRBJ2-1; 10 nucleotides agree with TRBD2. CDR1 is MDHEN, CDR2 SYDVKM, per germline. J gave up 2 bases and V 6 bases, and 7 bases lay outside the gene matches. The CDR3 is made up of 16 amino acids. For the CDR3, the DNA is TGTGCCAGCAGGGGTTTAAGCGGGAGGGCCTACAATGAGCAGTTCTTC. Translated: CASRGLSGRAYNEQFF.

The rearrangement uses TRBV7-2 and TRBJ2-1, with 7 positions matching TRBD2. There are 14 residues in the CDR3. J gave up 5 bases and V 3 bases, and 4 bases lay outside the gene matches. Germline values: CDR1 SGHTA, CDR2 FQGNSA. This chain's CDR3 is CASSLPGGNNEQFF. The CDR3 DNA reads TGTGCCAGCAGCTTGCCGGGGGGAAACAATGAGCAGTTCTTC.

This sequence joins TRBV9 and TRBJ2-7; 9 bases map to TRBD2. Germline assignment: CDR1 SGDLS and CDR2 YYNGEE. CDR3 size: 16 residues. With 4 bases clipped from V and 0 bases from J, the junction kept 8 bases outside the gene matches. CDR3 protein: CASSPVAGEFSYEQYF. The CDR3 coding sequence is TGTGCCAGCAGCCCTGTAGCGGGGGAGTTCTCCTACGAGCAGTACTTC. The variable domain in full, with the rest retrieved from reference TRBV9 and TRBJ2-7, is DSGVTQTPKHLITATGQRVTLRCSPRSGDLSVYWYQQSLDQGLQFLIQYYNGEERAKGNILERFSAQQFPDLHSELNLSSLELGDSALYFCASSPVAGEFSYEQYFGPGTRLTVT.

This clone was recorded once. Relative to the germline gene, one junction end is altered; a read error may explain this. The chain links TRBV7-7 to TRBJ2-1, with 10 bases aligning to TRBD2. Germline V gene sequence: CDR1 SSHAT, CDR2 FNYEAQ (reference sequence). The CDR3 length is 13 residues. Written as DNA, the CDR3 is TGTGCTAGCAGCTTAGGGACTAGCGATGAGCAGTTCTTC. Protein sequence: CASSLGTSDEQFF.